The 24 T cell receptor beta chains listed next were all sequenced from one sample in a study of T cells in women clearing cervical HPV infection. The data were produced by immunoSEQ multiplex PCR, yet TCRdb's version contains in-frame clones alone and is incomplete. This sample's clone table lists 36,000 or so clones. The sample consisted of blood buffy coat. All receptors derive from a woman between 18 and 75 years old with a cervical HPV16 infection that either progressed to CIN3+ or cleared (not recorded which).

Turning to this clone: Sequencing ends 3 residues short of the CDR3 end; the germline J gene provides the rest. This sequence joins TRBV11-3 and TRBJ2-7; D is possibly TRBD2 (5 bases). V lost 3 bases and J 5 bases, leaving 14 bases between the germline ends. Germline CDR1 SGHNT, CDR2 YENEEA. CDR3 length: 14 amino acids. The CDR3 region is CASSLYGVGHEQYF. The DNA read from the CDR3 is TGTGCCAGCAGCTTGTACGGGGTCGGGCACGAG.

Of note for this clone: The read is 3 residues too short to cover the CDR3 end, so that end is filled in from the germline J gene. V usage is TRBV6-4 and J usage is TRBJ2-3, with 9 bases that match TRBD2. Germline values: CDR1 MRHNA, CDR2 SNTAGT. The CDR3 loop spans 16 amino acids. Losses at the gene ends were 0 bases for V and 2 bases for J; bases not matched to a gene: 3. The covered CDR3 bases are TGTGCCAGCAGTGACTCCGCGGGGGGGGCCACAGATACG. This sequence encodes CASSDSAGGATDT. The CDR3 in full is CASSDSAGGATDTQYF.

The DNA read from the CDR3 is TGTGCCAGCAGCTTCTCGGGACTAGCGAGTCGCACAGATACG. Protein: CASSFSGLASRTDT. In full, the CDR3 reads CASSFSGLASRTDTQYF. J is TRBJ2-3 and V is TRBV7-8; 10 nucleotides match TRBD2. The read gets to within 3 residues of the CDR3 end, and the germline J gene fills in the rest. Trimming removed 3 bases from V and 1 base from J; junction bases left unmatched: 7. The CDR3 length is 17 residues. Germline values: CDR1 SGHVS, CDR2 FQNEAQ.

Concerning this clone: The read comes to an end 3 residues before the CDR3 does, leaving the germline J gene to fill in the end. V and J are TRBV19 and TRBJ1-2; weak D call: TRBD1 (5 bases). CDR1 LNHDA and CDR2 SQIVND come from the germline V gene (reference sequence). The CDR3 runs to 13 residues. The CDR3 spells CASLEQYGGGYTF. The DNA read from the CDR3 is TGTGCCAGTCTCGAACAGTACGGGGGGGGC.

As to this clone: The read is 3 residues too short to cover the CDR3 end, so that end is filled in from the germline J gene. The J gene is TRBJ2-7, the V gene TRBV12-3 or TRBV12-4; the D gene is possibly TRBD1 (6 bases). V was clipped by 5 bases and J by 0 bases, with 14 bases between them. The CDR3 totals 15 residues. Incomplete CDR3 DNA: TGTGCCAGCAGTCCCAGACAGGTGATCTCCTACGAG. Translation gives CASSPRQVISYE. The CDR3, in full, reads CASSPRQVISYEQYF.

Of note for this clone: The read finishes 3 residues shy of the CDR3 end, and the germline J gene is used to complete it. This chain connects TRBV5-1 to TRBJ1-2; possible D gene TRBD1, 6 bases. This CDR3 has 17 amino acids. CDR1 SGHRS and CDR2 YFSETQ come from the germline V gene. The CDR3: CASSLALAGGRGDTYTF. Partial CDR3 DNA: TGCGCCAGCAGCTTGGCCTTAGCGGGGGGGCGAGGAGATACC. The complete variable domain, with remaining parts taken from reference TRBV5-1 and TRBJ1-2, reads KAGVTQTPRYLIKTRGQQVTLSCSPISGHRSVSWYQQTPGQGLQFLFEYFSETQRNKGNFPGRFSGRQFSNSRSEMNVSTLELGDSALYLCASSLALAGGRGDTYTFGSGTRLTVV.

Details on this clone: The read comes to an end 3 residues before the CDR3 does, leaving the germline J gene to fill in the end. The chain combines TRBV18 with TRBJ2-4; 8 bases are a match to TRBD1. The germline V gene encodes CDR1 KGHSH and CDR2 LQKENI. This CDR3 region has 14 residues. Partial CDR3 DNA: TGTGCCAGCTCGACAGGGGATCGGGTATACGTT. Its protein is CASSTGDRVYV. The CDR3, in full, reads CASSTGDRVYVQYF.

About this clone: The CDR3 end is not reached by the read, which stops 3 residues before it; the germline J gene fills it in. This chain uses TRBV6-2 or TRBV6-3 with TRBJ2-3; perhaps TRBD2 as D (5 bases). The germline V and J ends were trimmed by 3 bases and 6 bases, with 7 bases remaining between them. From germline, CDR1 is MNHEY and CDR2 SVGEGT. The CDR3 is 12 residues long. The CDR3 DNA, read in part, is TGTGCCAGCAGTTATACGGGGGATACG. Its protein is CASSYTGDT. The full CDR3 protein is CASSYTGDTQYF.

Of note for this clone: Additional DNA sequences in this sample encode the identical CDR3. The sequenced CDR3 bases are TGCGCCAGCAGCAATCGGGGGGCCGGCGTGGATGAG. It translates to CASSNRGAGVDE. The whole CDR3 is CASSNRGAGVDEQFF. The chain joins TRBV5-1 to TRBJ2-1; D may be TRBD2 (7 bases). With the read ending 3 residues before the CDR3 end, the germline J gene is used to fill in that end. Between the trimmed V and J ends, which lost 4 bases and 8 bases, there was a span of 19 bases. The CDR3 spans 15 residues. Germline CDR1 SGHRS, CDR2 YFSETQ. Together with reference TRBV5-1 and TRBJ2-1, the CDR3 gives the full variable domain: KAGVTQTPRYLIKTRGQQVTLSCSPISGHRSVSWYQQTPGQGLQFLFEYFSETQRNKGNFPGRFSGRQFSNSRSEMNVSTLELGDSALYLCASSNRGAGVDEQFFGPGTRLTVL.

The CDR3 DNA, read in part, is TGTGCCAGCAGTCGACAAGGAGCATCGACAGATACG. This gives the protein CASSRQGASTDT. The CDR3 as a whole reads CASSRQGASTDTQYF. The V and J genes are TRBV27 and TRBJ2-3; D gene ambiguous. The CDR3 end is not reached by the read, which stops 3 residues before it; the germline J gene fills it in. CDR3 length: 15 amino acids. Deletions cut 5 bases from V and 3 bases from J, with 15 bases between. CDR1 and CDR2 from the germline V gene are MNHEY and SMNVEV (reference sequence).

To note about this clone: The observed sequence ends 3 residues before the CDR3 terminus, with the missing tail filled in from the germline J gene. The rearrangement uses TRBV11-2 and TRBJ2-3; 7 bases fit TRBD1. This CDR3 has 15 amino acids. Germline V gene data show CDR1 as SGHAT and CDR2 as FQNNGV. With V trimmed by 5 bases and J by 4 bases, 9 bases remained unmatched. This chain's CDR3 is CASSKGTTGADTQYF. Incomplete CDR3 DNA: TGTGCCAGCAGCAAGGGCACCACAGGGGCAGATACG.

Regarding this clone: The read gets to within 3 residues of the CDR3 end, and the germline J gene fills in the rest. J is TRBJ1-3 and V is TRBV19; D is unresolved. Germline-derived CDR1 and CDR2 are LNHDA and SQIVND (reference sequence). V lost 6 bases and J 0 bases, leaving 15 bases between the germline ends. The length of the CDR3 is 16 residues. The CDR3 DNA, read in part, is TGTGCCAGTAGCCTCGGTGACACCGACTCTGGAAACACC. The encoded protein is CASSLGDTDSGNT. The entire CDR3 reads CASSLGDTDSGNTIYF.

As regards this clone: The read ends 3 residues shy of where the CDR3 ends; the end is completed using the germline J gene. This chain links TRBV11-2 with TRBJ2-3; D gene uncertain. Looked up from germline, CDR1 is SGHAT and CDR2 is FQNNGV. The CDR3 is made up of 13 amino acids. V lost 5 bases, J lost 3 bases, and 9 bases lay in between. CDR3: CASSPPFTDTQYF. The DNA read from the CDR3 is TGTGCCAGCAGCCCCCCGTTTACAGATACG.

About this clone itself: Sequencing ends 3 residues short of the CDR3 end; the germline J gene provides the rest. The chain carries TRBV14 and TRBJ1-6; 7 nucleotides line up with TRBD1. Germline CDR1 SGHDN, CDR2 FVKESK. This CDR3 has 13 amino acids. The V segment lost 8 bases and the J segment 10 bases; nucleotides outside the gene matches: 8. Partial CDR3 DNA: TGTGCCAGCCAGACAGGGCCAGACTCACCC. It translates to CASQTGPDSP. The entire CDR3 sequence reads CASQTGPDSPLHF.

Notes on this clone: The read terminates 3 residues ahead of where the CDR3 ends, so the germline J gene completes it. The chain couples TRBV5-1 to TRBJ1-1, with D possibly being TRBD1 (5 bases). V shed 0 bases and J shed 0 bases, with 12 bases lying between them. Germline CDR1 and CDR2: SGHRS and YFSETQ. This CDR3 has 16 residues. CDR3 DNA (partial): TGCGCCAGCAGCTTGGAAGGAGGACACATGAACACTGAA. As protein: CASSLEGGHMNTE. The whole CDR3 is CASSLEGGHMNTEAFF.

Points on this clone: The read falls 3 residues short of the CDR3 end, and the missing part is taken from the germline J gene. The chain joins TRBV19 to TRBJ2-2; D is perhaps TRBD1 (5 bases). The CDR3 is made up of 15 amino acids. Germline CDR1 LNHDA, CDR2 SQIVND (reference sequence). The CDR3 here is CASSIFDGANEKLFF. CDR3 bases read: TGTGCCAGTAGTATATTCGATGGGGCTAATGAAAAG.

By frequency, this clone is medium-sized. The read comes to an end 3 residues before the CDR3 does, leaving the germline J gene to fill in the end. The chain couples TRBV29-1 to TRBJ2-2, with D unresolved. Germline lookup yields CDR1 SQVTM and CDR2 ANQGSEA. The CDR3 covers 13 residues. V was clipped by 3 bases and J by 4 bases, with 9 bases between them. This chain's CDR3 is CSVDLRGTGELFF. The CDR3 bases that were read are TGCAGCGTTGATTTACGAGGCACCGGGGAG.

The CDR3: CASSQLRVFSGNTIYF. CDR3 bases read: TGTGCCAGCAGCCAACTTCGGGTCTTCTCTGGAAACACC. The genes are TRBV14 and TRBJ1-3; D remains ambiguous. The sequence runs out 3 residues before the end of the CDR3; the remainder is reconstructed from the germline J gene. In germline, CDR1 is SGHDN, CDR2 FVKESK. V lost 2 bases to trimming and J lost 0 bases, with 11 bases between them. This CDR3 is 16 amino acids long. Based on the CDR3 plus reference TRBV14 and TRBJ1-3, the full variable domain is EAGVTQFPSHSVIEKGQTVTLRCDPISGHDNLYWYRRVMGKEIKFLLHFVKESKQDESGMPNNRFLAERTGGTYSTLKVQPAELEDSGVYFCASSQLRVFSGNTIYFGEGSWLTVV.

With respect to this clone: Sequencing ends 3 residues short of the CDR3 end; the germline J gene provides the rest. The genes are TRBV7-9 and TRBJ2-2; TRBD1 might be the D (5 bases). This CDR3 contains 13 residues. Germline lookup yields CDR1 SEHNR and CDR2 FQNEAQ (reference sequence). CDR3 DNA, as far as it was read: TGTGCCCAGGGCGTCGGCCCTAATGAAAGG. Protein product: CAQGVGPNER. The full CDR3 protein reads CAQGVGPNERLFF.

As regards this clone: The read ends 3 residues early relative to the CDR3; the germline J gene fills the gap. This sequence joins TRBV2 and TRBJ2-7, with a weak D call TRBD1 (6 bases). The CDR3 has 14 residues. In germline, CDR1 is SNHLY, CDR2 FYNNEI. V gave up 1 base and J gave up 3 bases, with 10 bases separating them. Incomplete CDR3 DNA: TGTGCCAGCAGTGAAGGGGGACACTACTACGAG. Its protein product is CASSEGGHYYE. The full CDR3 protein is CASSEGGHYYEQYF. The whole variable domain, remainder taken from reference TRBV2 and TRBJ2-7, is EPEVTQTPSHQVTQMGQEVILRCVPISNHLYFYWYRQILGQKVEFLVSFYNNEISEKSEIFDDQFSVERPDGSNFTLKIRSTKLEDSAMYFCASSEGGHYYEQYFGPGTRLTVT.

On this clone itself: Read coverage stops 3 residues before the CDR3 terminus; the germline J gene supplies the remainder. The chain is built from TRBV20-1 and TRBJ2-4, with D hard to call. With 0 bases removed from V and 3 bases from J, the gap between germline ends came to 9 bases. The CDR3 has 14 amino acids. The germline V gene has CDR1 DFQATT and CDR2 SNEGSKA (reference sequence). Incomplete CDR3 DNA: TGCAGTGCTAGAGAAAGTTTACTCAAAAACATT. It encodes CSARESLLKNI. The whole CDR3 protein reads CSARESLLKNIQYF.

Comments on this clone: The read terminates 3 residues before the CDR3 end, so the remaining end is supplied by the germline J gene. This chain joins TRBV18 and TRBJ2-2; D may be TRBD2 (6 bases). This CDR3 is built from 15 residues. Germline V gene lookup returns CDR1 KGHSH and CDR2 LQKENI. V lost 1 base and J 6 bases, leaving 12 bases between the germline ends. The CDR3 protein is CASSPRRLVAGELFF. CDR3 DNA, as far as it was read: TGTGCCAGCTCACCACGGAGACTAGTAGCCGGGGAG.

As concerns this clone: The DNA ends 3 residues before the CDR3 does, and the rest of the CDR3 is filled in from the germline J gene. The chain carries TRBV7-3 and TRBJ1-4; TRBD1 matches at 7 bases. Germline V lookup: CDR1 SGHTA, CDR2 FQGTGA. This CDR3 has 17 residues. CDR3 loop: CASSSPDRVYGANVLFF. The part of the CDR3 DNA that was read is TGTGCCAGCAGCTCCCCCGACAGGGTGTATGGGGCCAACGTA. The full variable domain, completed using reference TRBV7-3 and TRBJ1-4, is GAGVSQTPSNKVTEKGKYVELRCDPISGHTALYWYRQSLGQGPEFLIYFQGTGAADDSGLPNDRFFAVRPEGSVSTLKIQRTERGDSAVYLCASSSPDRVYGANVLFFGSGTQLSVL.

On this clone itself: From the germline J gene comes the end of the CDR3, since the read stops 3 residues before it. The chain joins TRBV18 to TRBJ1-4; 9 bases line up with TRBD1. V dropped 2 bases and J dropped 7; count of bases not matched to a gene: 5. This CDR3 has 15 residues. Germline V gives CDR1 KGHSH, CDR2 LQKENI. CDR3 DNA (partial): TGTGCCAGCTCACCAATCGGACAGGGGAGTGAAAAA. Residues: CASSPIGQGSEK. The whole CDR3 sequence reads CASSPIGQGSEKLFF.